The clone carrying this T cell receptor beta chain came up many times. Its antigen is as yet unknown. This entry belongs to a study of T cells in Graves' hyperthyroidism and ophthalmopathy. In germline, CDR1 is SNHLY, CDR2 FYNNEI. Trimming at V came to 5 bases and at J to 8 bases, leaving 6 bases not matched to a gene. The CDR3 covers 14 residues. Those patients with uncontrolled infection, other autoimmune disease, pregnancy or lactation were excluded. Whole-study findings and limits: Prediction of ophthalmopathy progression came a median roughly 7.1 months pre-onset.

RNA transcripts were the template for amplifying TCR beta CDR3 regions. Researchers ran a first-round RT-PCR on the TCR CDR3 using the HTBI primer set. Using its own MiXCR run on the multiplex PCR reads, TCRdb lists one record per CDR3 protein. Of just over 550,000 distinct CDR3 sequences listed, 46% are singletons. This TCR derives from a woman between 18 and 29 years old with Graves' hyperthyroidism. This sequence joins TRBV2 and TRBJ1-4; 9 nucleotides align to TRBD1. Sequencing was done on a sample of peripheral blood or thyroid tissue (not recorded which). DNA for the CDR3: TGTGCCAGCAGTTCCGGGACAGGGTGGGAAAAACTGTTTTTT. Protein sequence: CASSSGTGWEKLFF.